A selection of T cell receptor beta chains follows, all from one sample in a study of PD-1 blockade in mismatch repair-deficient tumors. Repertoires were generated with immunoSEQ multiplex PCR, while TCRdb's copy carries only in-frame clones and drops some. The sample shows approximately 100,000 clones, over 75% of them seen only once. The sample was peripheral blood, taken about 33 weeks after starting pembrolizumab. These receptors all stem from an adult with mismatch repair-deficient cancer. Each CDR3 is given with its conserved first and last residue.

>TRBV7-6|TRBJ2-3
CASSLFSPLMNTDTQYF
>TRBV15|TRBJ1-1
CATSRGVGPNTEAFF
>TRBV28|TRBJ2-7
CASSLAGGAREQYF
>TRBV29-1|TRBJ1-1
CSVAQGASNTEAFF
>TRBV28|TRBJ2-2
CASSLSASRAGELFF
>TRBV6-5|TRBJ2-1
CASWREGPLYNEQFF
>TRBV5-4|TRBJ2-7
CASSRDKNPSGSSYEQYF
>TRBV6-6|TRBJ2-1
CATLFEGPNEQFF
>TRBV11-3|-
CASSTRTGGKIYEQYF
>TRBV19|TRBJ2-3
CASSLGLAGATDTQYF
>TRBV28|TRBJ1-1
CASSFSLRQFTEAFF
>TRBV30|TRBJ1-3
CAWSVGNRYSGNTIYF
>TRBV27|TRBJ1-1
CASSLYSVNTEAFF
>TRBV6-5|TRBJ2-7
CASSYSLAFEQYF
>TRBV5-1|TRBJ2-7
CASSLAGTATYEQYF
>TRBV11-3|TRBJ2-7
CASSFPGQGLYEQYF
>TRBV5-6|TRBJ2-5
CASSKLGKEETQYF
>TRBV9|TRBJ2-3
CASSVGAEGTDTQYF
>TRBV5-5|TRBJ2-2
CASSRSNTGELFF
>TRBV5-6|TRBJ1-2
CASSLVDTEVYGYTF
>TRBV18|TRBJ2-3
CASSPPVQDTDTQYF
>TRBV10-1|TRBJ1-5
CASIDEGCNQPQHF
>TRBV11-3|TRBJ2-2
CASSPITGELFF
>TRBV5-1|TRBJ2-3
CASSLGQVVITDTQYF
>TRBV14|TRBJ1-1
CASSRLATEAFF
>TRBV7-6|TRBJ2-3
CASSLAGRQIDTQYF
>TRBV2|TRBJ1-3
CASIRTGTSGNTIYF
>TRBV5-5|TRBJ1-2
CASSPDGITKFYGYTF
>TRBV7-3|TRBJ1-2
CASSLSSGNYGYTF
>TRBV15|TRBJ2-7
CATSREGTGYEQYF
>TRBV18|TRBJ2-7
CASSPSRESYEQYF
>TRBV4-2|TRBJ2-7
CASSYGTSGYEQYF
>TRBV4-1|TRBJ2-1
CASSQGLAGGNYNEQFF
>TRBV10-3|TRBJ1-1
CAISGRGENTEAFF
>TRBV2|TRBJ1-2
CASSGQVRVYGYTF
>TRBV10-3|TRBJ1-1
CAISSRLEAFF
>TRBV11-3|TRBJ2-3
CASSLGDRDFTDTQYF
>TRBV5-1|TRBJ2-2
CASSLSRLAGVTGELFF
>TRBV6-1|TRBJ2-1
CASSELTSGNPEQFF
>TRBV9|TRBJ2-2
CASSRTSANTGELFF
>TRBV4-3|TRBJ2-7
CASSQDRGLEQYF
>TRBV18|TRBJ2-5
CASSAQGQETQYF
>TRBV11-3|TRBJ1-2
CASSLAPPGGFGYTF
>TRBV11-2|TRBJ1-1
CASSLDPRDGKYNTEAFF
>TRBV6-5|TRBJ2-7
CASTDEQYF
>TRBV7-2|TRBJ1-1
CASSSAETGWRTEAFF
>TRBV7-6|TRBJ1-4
CASSLEGKLFF
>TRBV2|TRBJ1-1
CASSAPDLILTEAFF
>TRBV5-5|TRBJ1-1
CASSLVEGTEAFF
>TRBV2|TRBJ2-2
CASSEARGREGRTGELFF
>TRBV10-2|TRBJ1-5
CASSEGNQPQHF
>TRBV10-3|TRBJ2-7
CAISEWRETSYEQYF
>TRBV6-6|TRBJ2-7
CASSSNPLYEQYF
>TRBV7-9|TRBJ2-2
CASSLVAGSTGELFF
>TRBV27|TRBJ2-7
CASSLSGGFRYEQYF